These 22 T cell receptor beta chains were all obtained from the same sample, sequenced in a study of beta chain features in type 1 diabetes. These receptors lack a known antigen. The study reverse transcribed the entire isolated RNA, so it sequenced expressed TCRB transcripts. Only in-frame clones appear in the TCRdb table, and some are missing; sequencing was by immunoSEQ multiplex PCR. This repertoire shows fewer than 350,000 clones, approximately 15% found once; its top ten account for about 0.014%. Findings of the study overall: TCRB CDR3s from Type 1 diabetes patients were moderately but significantly shorter in all four CD4+ subsets.

The specimen was naive CD4+ T cells from blood. These TCRs come from a man between 18 and 29 years old with type 1 diabetes.

The chain joins TRBV13 to TRBJ2-7, with 7 nucleotides matching TRBD2. The junction had 7 bases not matched to a gene; V was cut back by 8 bases and J by 3 bases. Germline values: CDR1 PRHDT, CDR2 FYEKMQ (reference sequence). The CDR3 covers 13 residues. CDR3 sequence (DNA): TGTGCCAGCCGTGAAGCGGGATACTACGAGCAGTACTTC. Translation gives CASREAGYYEQYF.

This clone was seen only a few times. The chain uses TRBV9 and TRBJ2-2; 8 bases match TRBD2. There are 16 residues in the CDR3. The V segment lost 0 bases and the J segment 7 bases; nucleotides outside the gene matches: 8. In germline, CDR1 is SGDLS, CDR2 YYNGEE. This chain's CDR3 is CASSVANGRAHGELFF. The DNA for the CDR3 is TGTGCCAGCAGCGTAGCGAACGGGAGGGCCCACGGGGAGCTGTTTTTT.

This clone was counted only a few times. This sequence joins TRBV25-1 and TRBJ2-2; the match to TRBD1 covers 9 bases. The trim removed 0 bases at V and 4 bases at J, leaving 3 bases unmatched. Germline CDR1 reads MGHDK; CDR2 reads SYGVNS. The CDR3 covers 16 residues. The chain's CDR3 is CASSEYGTGSTGELFF. For the CDR3, the DNA is TGTGCCAGCAGTGAATATGGGACAGGGAGCACCGGGGAGCTGTTTTTT.

V and J are TRBV6-5 and TRBJ2-3, with D maybe TRBD1 (6 bases). Germline CDR1 is MNHEY and CDR2 is SVGAGI. This CDR3 comprises 16 residues. V was pared by 3 bases and J by 0 bases, with 13 bases between. CDR3 bases: TGTGCCAGCAGTTATTCGACAGGAACTAGCACAGATACGCAGTATTTT. Its translation: CASSYSTGTSTDTQYF.

This chain connects TRBV30 to TRBJ2-5; no firm D call. V lost 4 bases and J 5 bases, leaving 14 bases between the germline ends. Germline CDR1 is GTSNPN and CDR2 is SVGIG (reference sequence). The CDR3 is 13 residues long. CDR3 amino acids: CAWTSDVRETQYF. CDR3 sequence (DNA): TGTGCCTGGACCTCTGACGTCAGGGAGACCCAGTACTTC.

This clone was counted a few times. This chain uses TRBV2 with TRBJ2-7, with 14 bases lining up with TRBD2. V gave up 6 bases and J gave up 3 bases; unmatched junction bases: 4. This CDR3 is 15 amino acids long. Germline values: CDR1 SNHLY, CDR2 FYNNEI. In DNA, the CDR3 is TGTGCCAGCAGAGCCGGACTAGCGGGGGGCTACGAGCAGTACTTC. Translation gives CASRAGLAGGYEQYF.

In this sample, this clone turned up a few times. The chain has TRBV7-9 and TRBJ2-6; D possibly corresponds to TRBD2 (5 bases). The germline V and J ends were trimmed by 5 bases and 0 bases, with 8 bases remaining between them. The CDR3 covers 15 residues. Germline CDR1 is SEHNR and CDR2 is FQNEAQ (reference sequence). CDR3 in DNA: TGTGCCAGCAGCCAGCGGCGCTCTGGGGCCAACGTCCTGACTTTC. It translates to CASSQRRSGANVLTF.

The chain combines TRBV4-2 with TRBJ2-7; maybe TRBD1 (5 bases). This CDR3 is built from 15 residues. V was shortened by 4 bases and J by 4 bases, with 17 bases between the two germline ends. Germline CDR1 is LGHNA and CDR2 is YNFKEQ. The CDR3 protein is CASSLQGEALYEQYF. The DNA for the CDR3 is TGTGCCAGCAGCCTTCAGGGTGAAGCTCTATACGAGCAGTACTTC.

A few counts support this clone. This chain links TRBV6-5 with TRBJ2-3, with no clear D. V was shortened by 2 bases and J by 2 bases, with 8 bases between the two germline ends. CDR3 length: 14 residues. The germline CDR1 and CDR2 sequences are MNHEY and SVGAGI. This CDR3 reads CASSYRDFTDTQYF. In DNA, the CDR3 is TGTGCCAGCAGTTACCGCGACTTCACAGATACGCAGTATTTT.

This chain joins TRBV6-5 and TRBJ2-5; TRBD2 is a possible D gene (6 bases). Germline CDR1 and CDR2: MNHEY and SVGAGI. There are 14 residues in the CDR3. V lost 2 bases, J lost 3 bases, and 10 bases lay in between. CDR3 coding DNA: TGTGCCAGCAGTTACGGGCGGGACGAAGAGACCCAGTACTTC. Translated, it gives CASSYGRDEETQYF.

The rearrangement uses TRBV4-1 and TRBJ2-4, with D maybe TRBD2 (5 bases). This CDR3 comprises 22 residues. V was pared by 0 bases and J by 0 bases, with 27 bases between. The germline CDR1 and CDR2 sequences are MGHRA and YSYEKL. The CDR3 reads CASSQDRLEGRTQLLAKNIQYF. The DNA for the CDR3 is TGCGCCAGCAGCCAAGATCGGCTCGAGGGCAGGACCCAGCTTCTAGCCAAAAACATTCAGTACTTC.

J is TRBJ2-1 and V is TRBV9, with 9 bases aligning to TRBD2. The ends lost 6 bases at V and 6 bases at J; junction bases unmatched: 4. Germline V gene lookup returns CDR1 SGDLS and CDR2 YYNGEE. The CDR3 loop spans 13 amino acids. CDR3 nucleotide sequence: TGTGCCAGCAAGGGCGGGAGGGGCAATGAGCAGTTCTTC. It is translated as CASKGGRGNEQFF.

This clone was counted a few times. The genes are TRBV5-1 and TRBJ2-1; 9 nucleotides match TRBD2. Per the germline V gene, CDR1 is SGHRS and CDR2 is YFSETQ. V lost 4 bases, J lost 4 bases, and 9 bases stayed unmatched. The CDR3 loop spans 16 amino acids. The CDR3 region is CASSESPSGVYNEQFF. The CDR3 DNA is TGCGCCAGCAGCGAATCGCCTAGCGGGGTTTACAATGAGCAGTTCTTC. The full variable domain, with the rest looked up from reference TRBV5-1 and TRBJ2-1, is KAGVTQTPRYLIKTRGQQVTLSCSPISGHRSVSWYQQTPGQGLQFLFEYFSETQRNKGNFPGRFSGRQFSNSRSEMNVSTLELGDSALYLCASSESPSGVYNEQFFGPGTRLTVL.

CDR3 in DNA: TGTGCCAGCTCACAAACCTCAATAGGGGTAACGTACTTC. This translates into CASSQTSIGVTYF. The gene calls are TRBV18 and TRBJ2-7; D is perhaps TRBD1 (5 bases). This CDR3 contains 13 residues. Trimming took off 4 bases at V and 12 bases at J, with 19 bases between the two ends. The germline gives CDR1 KGHSH, CDR2 LQKENI.

A word on this clone: Distinct nucleotide sequences in the sample also encode this CDR3. J is TRBJ1-1 and V is TRBV5-6; no reliable D call. The CDR3 extends over 13 amino acids. V was shortened by 0 bases and J by 1 base, with 4 bases between the two germline ends. The germline V gene has CDR1 SGHDT and CDR2 YYEEEE. The CDR3 here is CASSLGRNTEAFF. As DNA, the CDR3 is TGTGCCAGCAGCTTGGGCAGGAACACTGAAGCTTTCTTT.

The chain couples TRBV5-4 to TRBJ2-1; tentatively, D is TRBD2 (6 bases). Germline V gene sequence: CDR1 SGHNT, CDR2 YYREEE (reference sequence). V lost 1 base and J 2 bases, leaving 7 bases between the germline ends. The CDR3 loop spans 14 amino acids. This CDR3 is CASSLWGAYNEQFF. CDR3 DNA: TGTGCCAGCAGCTTGTGGGGGGCCTACAATGAGCAGTTCTTC.

The rearrangement uses TRBV4-3 and TRBJ2-3; the match to TRBD2 covers 7 bases. The V gene's germline CDR1 is LGHNA and CDR2 YSLEER. The CDR3 runs 17 residues. Germline trimming cut 0 bases from V and 1 base from J; bases unmatched to any gene: 7. The CDR3 protein is CASSQERPGRGTDTQYF. The CDR3 DNA sequence: TGCGCCAGCAGCCAAGAAAGGCCGGGGAGGGGCACAGATACGCAGTATTTT.

This clone was seen only once. The rearrangement uses TRBV12-2 and TRBJ2-7; the table's D call, TRBD2, was not checked against the DNA. TRBV12-2 is a pseudogene segment. This CDR3 has 17 residues. The CDR3 region has the DNA TGTGCAAGTCGCCGCACCCCGGGACTAGCGGGATCCTACGAGCAGTACTTC. Protein: CASRRTPGLAGSYEQYF.

This chain joins TRBV7-2 and TRBJ1-1; D may be TRBD1 (6 bases). Germline CDR1 SGHTA, CDR2 FQGNSA. The CDR3 runs 13 residues. V was clipped by 0 bases and J by 8 bases, with 10 bases between them. CDR3: CASSLADSVEAFF. The CDR3, as DNA: TGTGCCAGCAGCTTAGCGGACAGCGTCGAAGCTTTCTTT.

This clone has just a few counts. This chain joins TRBV27 and TRBJ2-1; D might be TRBD1 (5 bases). V was clipped by 7 bases and J by 3 bases, with 10 bases between them. The CDR3 is 13 residues long. Per the germline V gene, CDR1 is MNHEY and CDR2 is SMNVEV (reference sequence). The DNA for the CDR3 is TGTGCCAGCAAGCCGACAGTCTACAATGAGCAGTTCTTC. This codes for CASKPTVYNEQFF.

This clone turned up a few times. The sample contains more than one DNA sequence encoding this CDR3. The chain is built from TRBV30 and TRBJ1-4; 7 nucleotides agree with TRBD1. Unmatched junction bases numbered 3, after V lost 2 bases and J lost 6 bases. The CDR3 spans 13 residues. Looked up from germline, CDR1 is GTSNPN and CDR2 is SVGIG (reference sequence). CDR3 sequence reads: CAWSKGAYEKLFF. The CDR3 DNA reads as TGTGCCTGGAGTAAGGGGGCATATGAAAAACTGTTTTTT.

A few counts support this clone. The V and J genes are TRBV6-5 and TRBJ2-2, with 7 bases lining up with TRBD1. CDR1 and CDR2 (germline): MNHEY, SVGAGI. Losses at the gene ends were 6 bases for V and 13 bases for J; bases not matched to a gene: 8. The CDR3 sequence is 12 residues long. This CDR3 reads CASRDRFGGLFF. DNA of the CDR3: TGTGCCAGCAGGGACAGGTTTGGTGGGCTGTTTTTT.